This T cell receptor (beta chain) was retrieved from a study of T cell responses to AZD1222 COVID-19 vaccine. Here immunoSEQ multiplex PCR was the method, and the copy in TCRdb shows in-frame clones only, minus some. The sample includes 150,000 to 200,000 clones, around nine tenths of them seen just once. The V end was cut by 4 bases, the J end by 8 bases, with 26 bases between. The CDR3 extends over 17 amino acids. Germline values: CDR1 MNHNS, CDR2 SASEGT. Sequencing used peripheral blood, obtained on day 0 of AZD1222 vaccination. The J gene is TRBJ1-2, the V gene TRBV6-1, with D maybe TRBD1 (5 bases). The TCR was taken from an adult in good health. This CDR3 is CASSAGMSGLSVLGYTF. The DNA for the CDR3 is TGTGCCAGCAGTGCTGGGATGTCGGGGCTTTCTGTTTTGGGCTACACCTTC.